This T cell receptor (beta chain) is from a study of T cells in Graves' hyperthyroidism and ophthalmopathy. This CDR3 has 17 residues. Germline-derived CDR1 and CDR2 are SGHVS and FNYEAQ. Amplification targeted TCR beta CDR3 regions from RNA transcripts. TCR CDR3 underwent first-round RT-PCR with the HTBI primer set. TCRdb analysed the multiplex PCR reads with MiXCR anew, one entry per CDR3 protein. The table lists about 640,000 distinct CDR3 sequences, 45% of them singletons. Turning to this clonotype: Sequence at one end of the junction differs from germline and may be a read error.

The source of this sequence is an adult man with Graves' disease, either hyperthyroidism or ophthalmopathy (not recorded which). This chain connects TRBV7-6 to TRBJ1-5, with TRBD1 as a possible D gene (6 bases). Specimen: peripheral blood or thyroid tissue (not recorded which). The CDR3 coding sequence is TGTGCCAGCAGCTTAGGGAAACAGGGAGGCGGCAATCGGCCCCAGCATTTT. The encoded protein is CASSLGKQGGGNRPQHF.